The rows below give T cell receptor beta chains drawn from one sample of a study of cytomegalovirus exposure and HLA in healthy donors. TCRdb keeps only in-frame clones here, not all; method: immunoSEQ multiplex PCR. The repertoire holds 150,000 to 200,000 clones, with about 79% as singletons. The material sequenced was PBMCs. The receptors here all came from a man aged 45 to 65 in good health and CMV-seropositive. The CDR3 runs from the conserved cysteine through the conserved F or W. Each record gives: J gene, clone size, D gene, V gene, CDR3 protein, CDR3 DNA. D genes are given only for firm matches. Size is omitted from some rows. Given values are once, few, many or a class for expanded clones.

>TRBJ2-3|NA|NA|TRBV13
CASSLERNTQYF
TGTGCCAGCAGCTTAGAGCGGAATACGCAGTATTTT
>TRBJ1-6|few|NA|TRBV27
CASRVGSNNSPLHF
TGTGCCAGCAGAGTCGGGAGCAATAATTCACCCCTCCACTTT
>TRBJ1-1|NA|NA|TRBV5-1
CASSLETGLNTEAFF
TGCGCCAGCAGCTTGGAGACAGGACTGAACACTGAAGCTTTCTTT
>TRBJ2-3|once|NA|TRBV4-1
CASSQGGVEDTQYF
TGCGCCAGCAGCCAAGGGGGGGTTGAAGATACGCAGTATTTT
>TRBJ2-3|NA|NA|TRBV5-5
CASSGPGRGTDTQYF
TGTGCCAGCAGCGGCCCGGGCAGGGGCACAGATACGCAGTATTTT
>TRBJ1-2|NA|NA|TRBV19
CASSRGFGDYGYTF
TGTGCCAGTAGCAGGGGCTTCGGGGACTATGGCTACACCTTC
>TRBJ1-5|NA|NA|TRBV5-6
CASSLGARQFNQPQHF
TGTGCCAGCAGCTTAGGGGCACGGCAGTTCAATCAGCCCCAGCATTTT
>TRBJ1-4|NA|NA|TRBV19
CASSIDRGTNEKLFF
TGTGCCAGTAGTATAGACAGGGGAACTAATGAAAAACTGTTTTTT
>TRBJ2-1|NA|NA|TRBV2
CASSVGIGSGNEQFF
TGTGCCAGCAGTGTCGGGATCGGTTCGGGCAATGAGCAGTTCTTC
>TRBJ2-1|NA|NA|TRBV5-4
CASSLGHRGYNEQFF
TGTGCCAGCAGCTTGGGGCACCGCGGGTACAATGAGCAGTTCTTC
>TRBJ2-3|NA|TRBD2|TRBV7-8
CASSLIAPGLAVGTDTQYF
TGTGCCAGCAGCTTAATCGCCCCGGGACTAGCGGTTGGGACAGATACGCAGTATTTT
>TRBJ1-1|NA|TRBD1|TRBV7-8
CASSLRVMGQGWNTEAFF
TGTGCCAGCAGCTTAAGGGTTATGGGACAGGGGTGGAACACTGAAGCTTTCTTT
>TRBJ2-5|NA|NA|TRBV7-8
CASSLDGLETQYF
TGTGCCAGCAGCTTAGACGGGTTAGAGACCCAGTACTTC
>TRBJ1-5|NA|TRBD1|TRBV6-1
CASTWTGFGNQPQHF
TGTGCCAGCACCTGGACAGGGTTTGGGAATCAGCCCCAGCATTTT
>TRBJ1-1|NA|TRBD1|TRBV6-5
CASSQPGQGEAFF
TGTGCCAGCAGTCAACCGGGACAGGGTGAAGCTTTCTTT
>TRBJ1-5|NA|NA|TRBV5-1
CASSSDPTSNQPQHF
TGCGCCAGCAGCTCTGATCCTACTAGCAATCAGCCCCAGCATTTT
>TRBJ2-3|NA|NA|TRBV10-1
CASSGARVRASSTDTQYF
TGCGCCAGCAGTGGAGCCCGAGTGAGGGCTTCTAGCACAGATACGCAGTATTTT
>TRBJ1-1|NA|TRBD1|TRBV5-1
CASSAGQGARSTEAFF
TGCGCCAGCAGCGCAGGACAGGGGGCGCGTAGCACTGAAGCTTTCTTT
>TRBJ2-1|NA|TRBD2|TRBV7-3
CASSPVSGGAGEQFF
TGTGCCAGCAGCCCTGTGAGCGGGGGGGCTGGGGAGCAGTTCTTC
>TRBJ2-3|NA|NA|TRBV7-2
CASSLLGSATGTDTQYF
TGTGCCAGCAGCCTCCTAGGTTCCGCGACGGGGACAGATACGCAGTATTTT
>TRBJ2-5|NA|TRBD2|TRBV2
CASSDYRDYKETQYF
TGTGCCAGCAGTGATTACCGGGACTATAAAGAGACCCAGTACTTC
>TRBJ1-3|NA|TRBD1|TRBV19
CASTIRDRGTGNTIYF
TGTGCCAGTACAATTCGGGACAGGGGAACGGGAAACACCATATATTTT
>TRBJ2-1|NA|NA|TRBV18
CASSPVKTSPYNEQFF
TGTGCCAGCTCACCAGTCAAAACTAGCCCCTACAATGAGCAGTTCTTC
>TRBJ2-7|NA|NA|TRBV18
CASSPNVGDEQYF
TGTGCCAGCTCACCGAACGTGGGAGACGAGCAGTACTTC
>TRBJ2-5|NA|TRBD2|TRBV11-2
CASSLGAWTSGSIETQYF
TGTGCCAGCAGCTTAGGAGCATGGACTAGCGGGAGTATAGAGACCCAGTACTTC
>TRBJ1-6|NA|NA|TRBV7-3
CASSLKGGSPLHF
TGTGCCAGCAGCTTAAAAGGCGGTTCACCCCTCCACTTT
>TRBJ2-5|NA|TRBD1|TRBV18
CASSGGQIETQYF
TGTGCCAGCTCAGGGGGACAGATAGAGACCCAGTACTTC
>TRBJ2-1|NA|NA|TRBV6-1
CASSDLSSPWGEQFF
TGTGCCAGCAGTGATCTCTCCTCCCCCTGGGGCGAGCAGTTCTTC
>TRBJ2-7|NA|NA|TRBV11-3
CASSSGEHYEQYF
TGTGCCAGCAGCTCAGGGGAGCACTACGAGCAGTACTTC
>TRBJ1-1|NA|NA|TRBV19
CASSISGYTEAFF
TGTGCCAGTAGTATTTCCGGGTACACTGAAGCTTTCTTT
>TRBJ1-2|NA|NA|TRBV4-1
CASRWGPGGNYGYTF
TGCGCCAGCAGATGGGGACCGGGAGGGAACTATGGCTACACCTTC
>TRBJ2-1|NA|TRBD2|TRBV27
CASSRTSGGYNEQFF
TGTGCCAGCAGTAGGACTAGCGGGGGCTACAATGAGCAGTTCTTC
>TRBJ2-7|NA|NA|TRBV5-6
CASSLSSSYEQYF
TGTGCCAGCAGCTTGTCGAGCTCCTACGAGCAGTACTTC
>TRBJ2-2|NA|TRBD1|TRBV7-6
CASSLGGGAYTGELFF
TGTGCCAGCAGCTTAGGAGGGGGCGCGTACACCGGGGAGCTGTTTTTT
>TRBJ2-2|NA|NA|TRBV4-1
CASSQRLDTTSTGELFF
TGCGCCAGCAGCCAAAGATTGGACACGACCTCAACCGGGGAGCTGTTTTTT
>TRBJ1-1|NA|NA|TRBV5-1
CASSWGRGNTEAFF
TGCGCCAGCAGCTGGGGCAGGGGAAACACTGAAGCTTTCTTT